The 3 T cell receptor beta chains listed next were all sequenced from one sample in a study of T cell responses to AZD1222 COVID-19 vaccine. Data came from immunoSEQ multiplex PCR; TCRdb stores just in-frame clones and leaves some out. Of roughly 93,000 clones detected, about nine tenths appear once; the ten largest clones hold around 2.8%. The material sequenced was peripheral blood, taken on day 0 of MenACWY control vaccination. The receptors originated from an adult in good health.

CDR3 sequence: CATSSPGEAFF. CDR3 in DNA: TGTGCCACCAGTTCTCCGGGCGAAGCTTTCTTT. The chain recombines TRBV24-1 with TRBJ1-1, with D hard to call. The CDR3 covers 11 residues. The germline V gene has CDR1 KGHDR and CDR2 SFDVKD. The V gene lost 6 bases and the J gene lost 8 bases, with 9 bases spanning the gap.

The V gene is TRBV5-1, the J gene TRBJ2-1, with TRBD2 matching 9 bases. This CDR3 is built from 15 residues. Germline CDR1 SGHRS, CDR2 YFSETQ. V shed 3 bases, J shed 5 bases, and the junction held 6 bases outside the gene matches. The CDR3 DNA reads TGCGCCAGCAGCTCGCTAATAGCGGGGGACAATGAGCAGTTCTTC. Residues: CASSSLIAGDNEQFF. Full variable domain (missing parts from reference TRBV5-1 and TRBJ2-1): KAGVTQTPRYLIKTRGQQVTLSCSPISGHRSVSWYQQTPGQGLQFLFEYFSETQRNKGNFPGRFSGRQFSNSRSEMNVSTLELGDSALYLCASSSLIAGDNEQFFGPGTRLTVL.

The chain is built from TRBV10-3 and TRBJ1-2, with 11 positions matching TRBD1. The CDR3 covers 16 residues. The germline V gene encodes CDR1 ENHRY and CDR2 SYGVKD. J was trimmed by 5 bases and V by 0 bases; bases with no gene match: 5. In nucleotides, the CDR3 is TGTGCCATCAGTGAGTCGTCGGGACAGGGGGGATATGGCTACACCTTC. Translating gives CAISESSGQGGYGYTF.